The rows below give T cell receptor beta chains drawn from one sample of a study of OX40 agonist ivuxolimab in advanced cancers. Clones were read by immunoSEQ multiplex PCR, and TCRdb kept only the in-frame ones, dropping some. The repertoire includes around 68,000 clones, about 85% of them detected once, and under 3.5% sits in the top ten. The source was CD4+ or CD8+ T cells sorted from blood, collected in a trial of the OX40 agonist ivuxolimab. The receptors were gathered from an adult with an advanced solid tumor such as melanoma, head and neck, liver or kidney cancer. CDR3s include the opening cysteine and the closing phenylalanine or tryptophan. Fields, in order: J gene, D gene, clone size, V gene, CDR3 DNA, CDR3 protein. D genes are given only for firm matches. Rows may omit the clone size; those that give it use once, few, many or a size class.

J gene: TRBJ1-1
D gene: TRBD1
clone size: NA
V gene: TRBV10-3
CDR3 DNA: TGTGCCATCAGTGGGGGACAGTCGAACACTGAAGCTTTCTTT
CDR3 protein: CAISGGQSNTEAFF

J gene: TRBJ1-5
D gene: NA
clone size: NA
V gene: TRBV7-6
CDR3 DNA: TGTGCCAGCAGCTTGGACGACAGAGGGGCCCAGCATTTT
CDR3 protein: CASSLDDRGAQHF

J gene: TRBJ1-5
D gene: NA
clone size: NA
V gene: TRBV7-2
CDR3 DNA: TGTGCCAGCAGCTCAGCCACAGGGAATCAGCCCCAGCATTTT
CDR3 protein: CASSSATGNQPQHF

J gene: TRBJ1-2
D gene: NA
clone size: NA
V gene: TRBV9
CDR3 DNA: TGTGCCAGCAGCGACGAGGGGTGGCTGACGAAGGCAACTTCGGATGGCTACACCTTC
CDR3 protein: CASSDEGWLTKATSDGYTF

J gene: TRBJ1-1
D gene: NA
clone size: NA
V gene: TRBV18
CDR3 DNA: TGTGCCAGCTCACCATCAGTTCCGTCTGGTGACACTGAAGCTTTCTTT
CDR3 protein: CASSPSVPSGDTEAFF

J gene: TRBJ1-2
D gene: NA
clone size: NA
V gene: TRBV5-5
CDR3 DNA: TGTGCCAGCAGCTTGGAGGGCAGAGCCTATGGCTACACCTTC
CDR3 protein: CASSLEGRAYGYTF

J gene: TRBJ1-5
D gene: NA
clone size: NA
V gene: TRBV4-2
CDR3 DNA: TGTGCCAGCAGCCAAGCCGCAAGGACAAGCAATCAGCCCCAGCATTTT
CDR3 protein: CASSQAARTSNQPQHF

J gene: TRBJ2-1
D gene: NA
clone size: medium-sized
V gene: TRBV7-9
CDR3 DNA: TGTGCCAGCTCAAGTGCCCGGGGAGGCAATGAGCAGTTCTTC
CDR3 protein: CASSSARGGNEQFF

J gene: TRBJ2-7
D gene: NA
clone size: NA
V gene: TRBV5-5
CDR3 DNA: TGTGCCAGCAGCTCGATGGGCGGGGGCTACTCCTACGAGCAGTACTTC
CDR3 protein: CASSSMGGGYSYEQYF

J gene: TRBJ1-4
D gene: NA
clone size: NA
V gene: TRBV9
CDR3 DNA: TGTGCCAGCAGCGTAGAGGGGGGGGGTGAAAAACTGTTTTTT
CDR3 protein: CASSVEGGGEKLFF

J gene: TRBJ2-3
D gene: NA
clone size: once
V gene: TRBV11-3
CDR3 DNA: TGTGCCAGCAGCTTAGGTACCTGGCTCACAGATACGCAGTATTTT
CDR3 protein: CASSLGTWLTDTQYF

J gene: TRBJ2-1
D gene: NA
clone size: few
V gene: TRBV7-2
CDR3 DNA: TGTGCCAGCTCAAGTGCCCGGGGAGGCAATGAGCAGTTCTTC
CDR3 protein: CASSSARGGNEQFF

J gene: TRBJ2-7
D gene: TRBD2
clone size: NA
V gene: TRBV28
CDR3 DNA: TGTGCCAGCAGTACTGGGACTAGCGGGAGGGCCTACGAGCAGTACTTC
CDR3 protein: CASSTGTSGRAYEQYF

J gene: TRBJ2-3
D gene: TRBD2
clone size: NA
V gene: TRBV5-5
CDR3 DNA: TGTGCCAGCAGCCGCGGGACTAGCGGGGGCACAGATACGCAGTATTTT
CDR3 protein: CASSRGTSGGTDTQYF

J gene: TRBJ2-7
D gene: TRBD2
clone size: NA
V gene: TRBV15
CDR3 DNA: TGTGCCACCAGCAGAGATCGGAATAGCGGGGGCTACGAGCAGTACTTC
CDR3 protein: CATSRDRNSGGYEQYF

J gene: TRBJ1-4
D gene: TRBD1
clone size: NA
V gene: TRBV5-6
CDR3 DNA: TGTGCCAGCAGCTTAAGATTGACAGGGAATGAAAAACTGTTTTTT
CDR3 protein: CASSLRLTGNEKLFF

J gene: TRBJ2-1
D gene: NA
clone size: NA
V gene: TRBV7-8
CDR3 DNA: TGTGCCAGCAGCCCCCCCCGGAGCAGTGAGCAGTTCTTC
CDR3 protein: CASSPPRSSEQFF

J gene: TRBJ1-1
D gene: TRBD1
clone size: NA
V gene: TRBV7-2
CDR3 DNA: TGTGCCAGCAGCCTCTACTCCGGGACAGTGAACACTGAAGCTTTCTTT
CDR3 protein: CASSLYSGTVNTEAFF

J gene: TRBJ1-5
D gene: NA
clone size: NA
V gene: TRBV19
CDR3 DNA: TGTGCCAGTAGTACCCCGGACTCGATGGCCCAGCATTTT
CDR3 protein: CASSTPDSMAQHF

J gene: TRBJ1-5
D gene: NA
clone size: NA
V gene: TRBV19
CDR3 DNA: TGTGCCAGTAGCCAGATGGGACCTAGCAATCAGCCCCAGCATTTT
CDR3 protein: CASSQMGPSNQPQHF

J gene: TRBJ1-5
D gene: TRBD1
clone size: NA
V gene: TRBV5-5
CDR3 DNA: TGTGCCAGCAGTTCCGACAGGGTCGGACCCCAGCATTTT
CDR3 protein: CASSSDRVGPQHF

J gene: TRBJ2-2
D gene: NA
clone size: NA
V gene: TRBV27
CDR3 DNA: TGTGCCAGCAGAATAAGGCAGGGCCCCGGGGAGCTGTTTTTT
CDR3 protein: CASRIRQGPGELFF

J gene: TRBJ1-5
D gene: NA
clone size: NA
V gene: TRBV6-1
CDR3 DNA: TGTGCCAGCAGTGAAACATTTTATAGCAATCAGCCCCAGCATTTT
CDR3 protein: CASSETFYSNQPQHF

J gene: TRBJ2-1
D gene: NA
clone size: NA
V gene: TRBV5-6
CDR3 DNA: TGTGCCAGCAGCTTCAGGACGTGGGGGCGAGAGAATGAGCAGTTCTTC
CDR3 protein: CASSFRTWGRENEQFF

J gene: TRBJ2-1
D gene: TRBD2
clone size: NA
V gene: TRBV10-1
CDR3 DNA: TGCGCCAGCAGTGGCCCCAATAGCGGGAGCTCCTACAATGAGCAGTTCTTC
CDR3 protein: CASSGPNSGSSYNEQFF

J gene: TRBJ2-3
D gene: NA
clone size: NA
V gene: TRBV5-1
CDR3 DNA: TGCGCCAGCAGCCGGTCGCCGGGTAGGGGGACAGATACGCAGTATTTT
CDR3 protein: CASSRSPGRGTDTQYF

J gene: TRBJ2-7
D gene: TRBD1
clone size: NA
V gene: TRBV2
CDR3 DNA: TGTGCCAGCACTGAGCTACAGGGGGCCTACGAGCAGTACTTC
CDR3 protein: CASTELQGAYEQYF

J gene: TRBJ2-1
D gene: NA
clone size: NA
V gene: TRBV27
CDR3 DNA: TGTGCCAGCAGTTCACCGGACAGCTACAATGAGCAGTTCTTC
CDR3 protein: CASSSPDSYNEQFF

J gene: TRBJ2-1
D gene: NA
clone size: NA
V gene: TRBV13
CDR3 DNA: TGTGCCAGCACCCCCGGGGCGGGTGAGCAGTTCTTC
CDR3 protein: CASTPGAGEQFF

J gene: TRBJ2-7
D gene: TRBD1
clone size: NA
V gene: TRBV2
CDR3 DNA: TGTGCCAGCAGTGAACGGCAGGGGGCGTATGAGCAGTACTTC
CDR3 protein: CASSERQGAYEQYF

J gene: TRBJ2-7
D gene: TRBD1
clone size: NA
V gene: TRBV6-1
CDR3 DNA: TGTGCCACGGACAGGACCTACGAGCAGTACTTC
CDR3 protein: CATDRTYEQYF

J gene: TRBJ1-1
D gene: TRBD1
clone size: once
V gene: TRBV7-3
CDR3 DNA: TGTGCCAGCAGCTTAACCTCAGGGGGCCACACTGAAGCTTTCTTT
CDR3 protein: CASSLTSGGHTEAFF

J gene: TRBJ2-2
D gene: TRBD2
clone size: once
V gene: TRBV28
CDR3 DNA: TGTGCCAGCAGTCCGCCGGGGGCGGGAGGGCCTGTGGGGGAGCTGTTTTTT
CDR3 protein: CASSPPGAGGPVGELFF

J gene: TRBJ2-5
D gene: NA
clone size: once
V gene: TRBV11-2
CDR3 DNA: TGTGCCAGCAGCTTAGAACGCTCAAAACGGTACTTC
CDR3 protein: CASSLERSKRYF

J gene: TRBJ2-1
D gene: TRBD1
clone size: NA
V gene: TRBV28
CDR3 DNA: TGTGCCAGCAGACAGGGGGCCTACAATGAGCAGTTCTTC
CDR3 protein: CASRQGAYNEQFF

J gene: TRBJ1-5
D gene: NA
clone size: once
V gene: TRBV6-1
CDR3 DNA: TGTGCCAGCGGTCGTCCAGGCCCAGGGAATCAGCCCCAGCATTTT
CDR3 protein: CASGRPGPGNQPQHF

J gene: TRBJ2-3
D gene: NA
clone size: NA
V gene: TRBV15
CDR3 DNA: TGTGCCACCAGCCTTCGTTCACCTAGCACAGATACGCAGTATTTT
CDR3 protein: CATSLRSPSTDTQYF

J gene: TRBJ1-4
D gene: TRBD1
clone size: NA
V gene: TRBV6-5
CDR3 DNA: TGTGCCAGCAGGCCCCGGGACAGGGGGCGTGAAAAACTGTTTTTT
CDR3 protein: CASRPRDRGREKLFF

J gene: TRBJ2-1
D gene: NA
clone size: NA
V gene: TRBV27
CDR3 DNA: TGTGCCAGCGGTGACAGATACAATGAGCAGTTCTTC
CDR3 protein: CASGDRYNEQFF

J gene: TRBJ2-5
D gene: NA
clone size: NA
V gene: TRBV4-3
CDR3 DNA: TGCGCCAGCAGCCAGGGGTGGGCCCCCCGGGAGACCCAGTACTTC
CDR3 protein: CASSQGWAPRETQYF

J gene: TRBJ1-4
D gene: NA
clone size: NA
V gene: TRBV5-4
CDR3 DNA: TGTGCCAGCAGCTTTGGGGGTTCCAATGAAAAACTGTTTTTT
CDR3 protein: CASSFGGSNEKLFF

J gene: TRBJ1-6
D gene: NA
clone size: NA
V gene: TRBV7-2
CDR3 DNA: TGTGCCACCCGTAAGGAACGGATTAATTCACCCCTCCACTTT
CDR3 protein: CATRKERINSPLHF

J gene: TRBJ2-3
D gene: NA
clone size: NA
V gene: TRBV2
CDR3 DNA: TGTGCCAGCCTGGGATTGCTTACGCAGTATTTT
CDR3 protein: CASLGLLTQYF

J gene: TRBJ2-2
D gene: NA
clone size: NA
V gene: TRBV10-3
CDR3 DNA: TGTGCCATGGGGGCAGACCGCGGGGAGCTGTTTTTT
CDR3 protein: CAMGADRGELFF

J gene: TRBJ2-1
D gene: TRBD2
clone size: NA
V gene: TRBV6-6
CDR3 DNA: TGTGCCAGCAGTGTGACTAGCGGGATCAACAATGAGCAGTTCTTC
CDR3 protein: CASSVTSGINNEQFF

J gene: TRBJ1-2
D gene: TRBD1
clone size: NA
V gene: TRBV19
CDR3 DNA: TGTGCCAGCCGGTCCAGGGGGCTTAACTATGGCTACACCTTC
CDR3 protein: CASRSRGLNYGYTF

J gene: TRBJ1-2
D gene: NA
clone size: NA
V gene: TRBV7-9
CDR3 DNA: TGTGCCAGCAGCTTAGTTGCTAACTATGGCTACACCTTC
CDR3 protein: CASSLVANYGYTF

J gene: TRBJ1-2
D gene: NA
clone size: NA
V gene: TRBV28
CDR3 DNA: TGTGCCAGCAGCCTTGTTGGGGCCAAAACGAGCTACACCTTC
CDR3 protein: CASSLVGAKTSYTF

J gene: TRBJ1-3
D gene: NA
clone size: NA
V gene: TRBV18
CDR3 DNA: TGTGCCAGCTCACGCACAGGGTCCGTGAGGGGAAACACCATATATTTT
CDR3 protein: CASSRTGSVRGNTIYF

J gene: TRBJ1-2
D gene: NA
clone size: NA
V gene: TRBV28
CDR3 DNA: TGTGCCAGCAGTAGGACGGGCATTAACTATGGCTACACCTTC
CDR3 protein: CASSRTGINYGYTF

J gene: TRBJ2-7
D gene: TRBD2
clone size: NA
V gene: TRBV7-8
CDR3 DNA: TGTGCCAGCGGTCGACTAGCGGGAGCCTACGAGCAGTACTTC
CDR3 protein: CASGRLAGAYEQYF

J gene: TRBJ2-7
D gene: TRBD1
clone size: once
V gene: TRBV27
CDR3 DNA: TGTGCCAGCAGCATCGGGACAGGCTTCTACGAGCAGTACTTC
CDR3 protein: CASSIGTGFYEQYF